This TCR beta chain comes out of a study of shared clonotypes between healthy human individuals. Trimming took 6 bases from V and 7 from J; bases not matched to a gene: 7. Germline CDR1 is SGHAT and CDR2 is FQNNGV. The CDR3 extends over 15 amino acids. The donors, healthy adults who were HIV-negative, had experienced no recent acute infections or vaccinations. CD4+ cells yielded CD45RA+ naive and CD45RA-negative memory subsets. Clones were read by immunoSEQ multiplex PCR, and TCRdb kept only the in-frame ones, dropping some. The sample shows under 650,000 clones, roughly 95% of them seen only once. The chain links TRBV11-2 to TRBJ2-2, with TRBD2 identical over 11 bases. This TCR derives from a woman in her twenties or thirties in good health. The sequenced sample consisted of naive CD4+ T cells sorted from blood. Specified subset: CD45RA+ positively selected. The CDR3, as DNA: TGTGCCAGCAGACTAGCGGGAGATGTTAACGGGGAGCTGTTTTTT. Amino acids: CASRLAGDVNGELFF.